This entry lists 4 T cell receptor beta chains sequenced from one sample in a study of blood T cell repertoires in COVID-19. Generated by immunoSEQ multiplex PCR, the TCRdb table keeps only in-frame clones and is missing some. Counted here are approximately 130,000 clones, roughly 86% occurring once; the ten biggest clones make up 13%. The sequencing input was peripheral blood. The receptors stem from a human donor in a cohort sampled during active COVID-19.

The chain combines TRBV11-2 with TRBJ2-4, with 10 bases that match TRBD1. V lost 5 bases to trimming and J lost 2 bases; unmatched junction nucleotides: 9. This CDR3 comprises 17 residues. Germline-derived CDR1 and CDR2 are SGHAT and FQNNGV. CDR3 in DNA: TGTGCCAGCAGCCTGCGGGGGACAGGGGTTTCCAAAAACATTCAGTACTTC. This encodes CASSLRGTGVSKNIQYF.

The rearrangement joins TRBV4-1 to TRBJ2-5; 8 bases agree with TRBD2. The CDR3 contains 16 residues. V lost 4 bases and J lost 4; bases outside the gene matches: 11. Looked up from germline, CDR1 is MGHRA and CDR2 is YSYEKL. CDR3 sequence reads: CASSPAGTREGETQYF. The CDR3 nucleotides are TGCGCCAGCAGCCCCGCCGGGACTAGAGAAGGAGAGACCCAGTACTTC.

The chain recombines TRBV5-1 with TRBJ2-6, with a possible D match to TRBD1 (5 bases). The V end lost 6 bases, the J end lost 4 bases, and 14 bases lay between the germline ends. CDR1 and CDR2 from the germline V gene are SGHRS and YFSETQ. CDR3 length: 15 residues. The CDR3 nucleotides read TGCGCCAGCAAACAGGCTGTGGGAGGGGCCAACGTCCTGACTTTC. It encodes CASKQAVGGANVLTF.

The chain couples TRBV9 to TRBJ2-2; 12 bases are shared with TRBD2. Trimming took 2 bases from V and 2 from J; bases not matched to a gene: 7. CDR1 and CDR2 from the germline V gene are SGDLS and YYNGEE. This CDR3 is built from 18 residues. The CDR3 DNA sequence: TGTGCCAGCAGCGTGCTAGCGGGGGGGCGTCCAAACACCGGGGAGCTGTTTTTT. Translated, it gives CASSVLAGGRPNTGELFF.